The subject of this entry is one T cell receptor (beta chain). Its antigen is currently not known. Base-call qualities are not available, and no considerably larger clone is one nucleotide away. Using the deep immunoSEQ assay, TCR CDR3 regions were amplified from genomic DNA by multiplex PCR. Extracted genomic DNA from each cell subset was spread evenly across all wells of several immunoSEQ 96-well plates, with each plate serving as a replicate. For sorted subsets, approximately 210 ng genomic DNA, equal to about 30,000 T cell genomes, was loaded into each replicate PCR. Purified libraries were measured with a Qubit 3.0 fluorometer, size-checked on a Bioanalyzer 2100, and measured again with the KAPA Library Quantification kit. Every immunoSEQ 96-well plate was sequenced on a dedicated single-read 150-cycle Illumina NextSeq 550 flow cell. Per the authors' processing: Because only junctional sequences without quality scores were contained in the immunoSEQ output, filtering matching that applied to full-length reads could not be performed. To assign V/J genes and CDR3, sequences were annotated using PyIR, a Python wrapper for IgBLAST v1.9, with IMGT germline references. Reads were filtered out if the reads had weak V/J assignments (E-value above 1e-6), no CDR3, stop codons, out-of-frame junctions, or ambiguous translated residues. V3J clonotypes were defined as sequences sharing the same inferred V gene, J gene, and CDR3 amino acid sequence. Percentage overlap between repertoires was calculated by dividing the number of shared unique clonotypes by the size of the smaller repertoire. Three approaches were used to assess repertoire richness: RTK rarefaction, the Chao1 estimator, and Recon v2.1 estimates of unobserved clonotypes. Generation probabilities for all TCRbeta clonotypes obtained by the gDNA method from several donors were computed using OLGA. Not all clones reach the TCRdb copy of this immuneACCESS table, which keeps in-frame sequences only. Checked studies attribute under half of the gap to unresolved V genes and leave the rest unexplained. That table furnishes V, J and clone size, whereas the DNA furnished D and trimming. The sample table contains about 1 million clones; only one count was recorded for about 74% of them. Over 1.3% of the sample belongs to the ten largest clones.

This specimen comes from a study of shared clonotypes between healthy human individuals (dated by TCRdb to about 2020). In the study overall: The cohort comprised a couple of women and a few men aged 18 to 49 years. For each donor, three plates each were used for CD4 naive and CD4 memory, two plates were used for CD8 naive, and one plate was used for CD8 memory. To estimate repertoire size and how much clonotype sharing occurs between individuals, the study deeply sequenced the blood TCR repertoires of roughly 5 healthy adults. To increase sequencing depth and limit assay-specific biases, TCR repertoire library preparation and sequencing were carried out by different laboratories using diverse techniques. Leukapheresis yielded between about 0.85 and 10 billion PBMCs per donor.

Based on the germline V gene, the CDR1 and CDR2 sequences are ENHRY and SYGVKD. Including the terminal cysteine and phenylalanine, the CDR3 comprises 17 residues. The CDR3 DNA has 51 bases and is translated from base 1. The germline ends are 22 bases apart after V is trimmed by 10 bases and J by 0 bases. Broad study findings and their caveats: Because the study included a small number of donors, the genetic and exposure-history diversity represented was limited. Across a handful of donors, about 5% of naive CD4, approximately 3.5% of naive CD8, about 2.3% of memory CD4, and about 0.44% of memory CD8 clonotypes were shared. Incomplete sequencing was indicated by rarefaction of sorted-subset datasets, despite the large sequencing depth. Sampling was restricted to blood, and TCR repertoires in tissues likely differ from the TCR repertoires found in blood. Based on pairwise subsampling, the degree of clonotype sharing among donors was expected to be affected by sequencing depth. Naive subsets generally had larger estimated clonotype richness than memory subsets. Clonotypes shared by all four sorted-subset donors showed higher generation probabilities than non-shared clonotypes.

The donors were healthy, HIV-negative adults with no recently reported acute infections or vaccinations. Every donor was a Caucasian adult living in Nashville, Tennessee, USA. CD4+ T cells were enriched by magnetic negative selection; naive cells were then positively selected on CD45RA, and the negative fraction formed the memory subset. Blood was obtained by leukapheresis, after which PBMCs were separated by Ficoll-Histopaque density gradient centrifugation and cryopreserved in liquid nitrogen vapor phase. Purity and quantity of every magnetically sorted T cell population were checked by analytical flow cytometry. Genomic DNA was isolated from each sorted fraction and quantified by UV absorbance on a Nanodrop 2000c.

The rearrangement combines TRBV10-3 with TRBJ1-5; TRBD1 is a possible D gene, resting on 6 matching bases. Source material: memory CD4+ T cells sorted from blood. This sample's cell subset or site label indicates: CD45RA-negative fraction. This clonotype was sampled from a man younger than 30 in good health. The CDR3 amino acid sequence is: CATEPGHAGRSNQPQHF. DNA sequence: TGTGCCACTGAACCGGGACACGCGGGGCGTAGCAATCAGCCCCAGCATTTT.